This T cell receptor beta chain was sequenced for a study of neoadjuvant nivolumab and ipilimumab in lung cancer. Regarding the study as a whole: Compared with tumor-adjacent uninvolved lung, resected tumors showed greater richness and clonality. TCR receptors were sequenced in few samples.

This clone was seen a single time. Its antigen remains unknown. The repertoire was sequenced with immunoSEQ multiplex PCR; TCRdb's copy has only in-frame clones and lacks some. The sample yields around 17,000 clones, around 77% seen once. With 0 bases removed from V and 6 bases from J, the gap between germline ends came to 9 bases. This CDR3 is 14 amino acids long. Per germline, CDR1 SGHRS and CDR2 YFSETQ. The material was tumor tissue, obtained after neoadjuvant nivolumab, alone or with ipilimumab, at or shortly before surgery. The J gene is TRBJ2-2, the V gene TRBV5-1, with unresolved D. The TCR comes from an adult with non-small cell lung cancer. This chain's CDR3 is CASSLGSGAGELFF. The CDR3 nucleotides read TGCGCCAGCAGCTTGGGTTCGGGTGCCGGGGAGCTGTTTTTT.